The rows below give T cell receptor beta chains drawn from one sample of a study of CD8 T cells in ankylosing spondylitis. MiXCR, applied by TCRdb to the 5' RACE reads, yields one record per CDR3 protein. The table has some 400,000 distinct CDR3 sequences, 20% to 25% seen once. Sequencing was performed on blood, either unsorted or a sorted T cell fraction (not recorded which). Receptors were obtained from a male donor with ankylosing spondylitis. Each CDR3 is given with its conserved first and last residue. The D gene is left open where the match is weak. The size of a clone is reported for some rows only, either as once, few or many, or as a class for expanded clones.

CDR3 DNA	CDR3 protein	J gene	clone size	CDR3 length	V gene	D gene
TGTGCCTGGAGTCAGGGACAGGGATGGGAGGACTATGGCTACACCTTC	CAWSQGQGWEDYGYTF	TRBJ1-2	few	16	TRBV30	TRBD1
TGTGCCAGCAGTCCCTTGCCCATCGGGGGCTACACCTTC	CASSPLPIGGYTF	TRBJ1-2	few	13	TRBV2	-
TGTGCCTGGAGGGCTGTCGGCGGGGGCTACACCTTC	CAWRAVGGGYTF	TRBJ1-2	-	12	TRBV30	-
TGCAGTGCCGGGACTAGCGGCTACGAGCAGTACTTC	CSAGTSGYEQYF	TRBJ2-7	many	12	TRBV20-1	TRBD2
TGCAGTGCTAGATCAGGGGGACGGGAGACCCAGTACTTC	CSARSGGRETQYF	TRBJ2-5	-	13	TRBV20-1	TRBD1
TGCGCCAGCAGCATCGGACAGTTCCAAGAGACCCAGTACTTC	CASSIGQFQETQYF	TRBJ2-5	-	14	TRBV5-1	-
TGTGCCAGCAGTGAACCCGGACAGGGCTACGAGCAGTACTTC	CASSEPGQGYEQYF	TRBJ2-7	-	14	TRBV25-1	TRBD1
TGTGCCACCCCCCGACAGCCATCCTTGGAATTCCATTCACCCCTCCACTTT	CATPRQPSLEFHSPLHF	TRBJ1-6	-	17	TRBV10-3	-
TGTGCCAGCAGTACCCGGCACAGCCAAGAGACCCAGTACTTC	CASSTRHSQETQYF	TRBJ2-5	-	14	TRBV27	-
TGCGCCAGCAGCCGCACCCCCCCCGGGGGGTTCAATGAGCAGTTCTTC	CASSRTPPGGFNEQFF	TRBJ2-1	-	16	TRBV4-3	TRBD2
TGTGCCAGCAGCCAACTAGGGTTTAATCAGCCCCAGCATTTT	CASSQLGFNQPQHF	TRBJ1-5	-	14	TRBV14	-
TGTGCCACCAGCAGAGTTTATACCGGGAGGGAAGACGAGCAGTACTTC	CATSRVYTGREDEQYF	TRBJ2-7	few	16	TRBV15	TRBD2
TGTGCCAGCAGCCATCCACCAGGGAGAGAAGAGACCCAGTACTTC	CASSHPPGREETQYF	TRBJ2-5	-	15	TRBV3-1	-